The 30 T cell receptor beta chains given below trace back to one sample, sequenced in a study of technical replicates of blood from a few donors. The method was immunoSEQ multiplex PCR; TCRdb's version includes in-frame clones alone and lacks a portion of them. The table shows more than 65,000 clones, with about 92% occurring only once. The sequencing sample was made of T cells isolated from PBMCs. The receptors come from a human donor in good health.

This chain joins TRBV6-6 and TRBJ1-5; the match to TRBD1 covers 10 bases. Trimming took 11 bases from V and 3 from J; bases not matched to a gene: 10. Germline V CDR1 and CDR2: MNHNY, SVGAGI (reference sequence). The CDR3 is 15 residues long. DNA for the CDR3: TGTGCCGGAGCCGGCGGGACAGGGGTCAATCAGCCCCAGCATTTT. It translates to CAGAGGTGVNQPQHF.

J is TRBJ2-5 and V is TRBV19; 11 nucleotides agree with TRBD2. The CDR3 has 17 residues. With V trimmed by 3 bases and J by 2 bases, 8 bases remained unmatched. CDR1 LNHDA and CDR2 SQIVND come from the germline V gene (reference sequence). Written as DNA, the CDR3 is TGTGCCAGTAGTATGCCGACTAGCGGGAAAAGACAAGAGACCCAGTACTTC. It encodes CASSMPTSGKRQETQYF.

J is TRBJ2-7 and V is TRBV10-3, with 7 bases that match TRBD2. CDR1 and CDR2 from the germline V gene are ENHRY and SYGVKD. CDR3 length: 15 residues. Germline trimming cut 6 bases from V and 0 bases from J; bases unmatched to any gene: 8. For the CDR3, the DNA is TGTGCCATCAGGGGTACTAGCGCCATCTCCTACGAGCAGTACTTC. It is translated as CAIRGTSAISYEQYF.

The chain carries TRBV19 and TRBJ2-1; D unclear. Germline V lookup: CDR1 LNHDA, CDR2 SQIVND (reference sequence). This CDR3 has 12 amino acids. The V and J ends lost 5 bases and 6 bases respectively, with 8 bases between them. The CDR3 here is CASSSGPNEQFF. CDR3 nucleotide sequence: TGTGCCAGTAGTTCGGGTCCCAATGAGCAGTTCTTC.

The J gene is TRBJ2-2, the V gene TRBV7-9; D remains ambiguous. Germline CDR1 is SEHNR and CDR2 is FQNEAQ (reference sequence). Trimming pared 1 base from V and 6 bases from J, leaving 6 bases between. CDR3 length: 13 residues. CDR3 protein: CASSLVSAGELFF. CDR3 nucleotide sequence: TGTGCCAGCAGCTTAGTATCCGCCGGGGAGCTGTTTTTT.

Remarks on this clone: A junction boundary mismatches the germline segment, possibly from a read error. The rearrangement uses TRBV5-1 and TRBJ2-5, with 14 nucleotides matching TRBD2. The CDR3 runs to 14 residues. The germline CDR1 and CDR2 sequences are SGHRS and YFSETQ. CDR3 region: CASKAGLAGEAQYF. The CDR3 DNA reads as TGCGCCAGCAAGGCGGGACTAGCGGGAGAGGCCCAGTACTTC.

The CDR3 reads CASKQTSDQAYEQYF. In DNA, the CDR3 is TGTGCCAGCAAACAGACTAGCGACCAGGCCTACGAGCAGTACTTC. V is TRBV2 and J is TRBJ2-7, with 8 bases fitting TRBD2. Germline V CDR1 and CDR2: SNHLY, FYNNEI. This CDR3 contains 15 residues. V gave up 7 bases and J gave up 2 bases; unmatched junction bases: 10.

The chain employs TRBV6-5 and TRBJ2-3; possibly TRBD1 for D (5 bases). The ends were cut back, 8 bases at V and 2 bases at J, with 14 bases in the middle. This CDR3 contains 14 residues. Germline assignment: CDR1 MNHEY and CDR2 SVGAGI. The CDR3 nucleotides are TGTGCCAGCCGATTGAGCAGGGACACAGATACGCAGTATTTT. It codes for CASRLSRDTDTQYF.

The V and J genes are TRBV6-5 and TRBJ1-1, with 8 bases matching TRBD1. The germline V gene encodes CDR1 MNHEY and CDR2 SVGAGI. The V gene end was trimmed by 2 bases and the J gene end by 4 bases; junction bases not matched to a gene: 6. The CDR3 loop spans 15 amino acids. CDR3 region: CASSYMQGAGTEAFF. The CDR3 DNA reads TGTGCCAGCAGTTACATGCAGGGGGCAGGCACTGAAGCTTTCTTT.

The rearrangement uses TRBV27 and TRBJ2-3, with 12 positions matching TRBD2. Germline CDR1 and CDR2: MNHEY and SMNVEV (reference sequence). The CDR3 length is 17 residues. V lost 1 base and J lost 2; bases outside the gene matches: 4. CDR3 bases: TGTGCCAGCAGTTTATTTGGACTAGCGGGAATCACAGATACGCAGTATTTT. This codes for CASSLFGLAGITDTQYF.

In nucleotides, the CDR3 is TGTGCCAGCAGCTACAGGGGAAACACCGGGGAGCTGTTTTTT. Translation: CASSYRGNTGELFF. The chain uses TRBV11-2 and TRBJ2-2; the match to TRBD1 covers 7 bases. After removal of 4 bases from V and 2 bases from J, the junction contained 1 base not matched to a gene. CDR1 and CDR2 from the germline V gene are SGHAT and FQNNGV. The CDR3 is made up of 14 amino acids.

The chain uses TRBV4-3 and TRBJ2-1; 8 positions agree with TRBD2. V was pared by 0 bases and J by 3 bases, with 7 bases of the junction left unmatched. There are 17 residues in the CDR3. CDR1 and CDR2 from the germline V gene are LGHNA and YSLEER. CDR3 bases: TGCGCCAGCAGCCAAGATCTGGGAAGCGGGGGCTACAATGAGCAGTTCTTC. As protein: CASSQDLGSGGYNEQFF.

The CDR3 sequence is CASSLWQGANEQYF. CDR3 sequence (DNA): TGTGCCAGCAGCTTGTGGCAGGGGGCCAACGAGCAGTACTTC. The chain is built from TRBV5-6 and TRBJ2-7; the match to TRBD1 covers 8 bases. Unmatched junction bases numbered 5, after V lost 1 base and J lost 5 bases. From germline, CDR1 is SGHDT and CDR2 YYEEEE. This CDR3 is built from 14 residues.

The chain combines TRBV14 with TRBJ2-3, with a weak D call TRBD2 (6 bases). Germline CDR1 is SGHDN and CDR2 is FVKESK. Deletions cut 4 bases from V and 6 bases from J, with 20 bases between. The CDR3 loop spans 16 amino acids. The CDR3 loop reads CASSPGLSGVSDTQYF. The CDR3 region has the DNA TGTGCCAGCAGCCCGGGACTTTCCGGGGTCTCGGATACGCAGTATTTT.

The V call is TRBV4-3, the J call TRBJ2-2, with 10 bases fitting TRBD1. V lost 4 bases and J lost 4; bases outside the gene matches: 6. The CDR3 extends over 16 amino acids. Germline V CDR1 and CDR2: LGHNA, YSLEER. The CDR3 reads CASSPGTGVTTGELFF. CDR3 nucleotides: TGCGCCAGCAGCCCCGGGACAGGGGTTACCACCGGGGAGCTGTTTTTT.

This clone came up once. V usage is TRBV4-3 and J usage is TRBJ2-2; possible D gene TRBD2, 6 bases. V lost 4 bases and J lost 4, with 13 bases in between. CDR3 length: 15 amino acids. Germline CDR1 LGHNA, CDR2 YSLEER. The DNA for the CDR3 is TGCGCCAGCAGCCCGACTAGTCAGGGCACCGGGGAGCTGTTTTTT. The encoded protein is CASSPTSQGTGELFF.

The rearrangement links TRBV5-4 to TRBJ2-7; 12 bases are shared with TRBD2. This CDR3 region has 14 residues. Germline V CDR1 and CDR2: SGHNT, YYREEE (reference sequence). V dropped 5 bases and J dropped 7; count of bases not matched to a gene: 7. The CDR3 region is CASSSGLAGPEQYF. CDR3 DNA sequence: TGTGCCAGCAGTTCCGGACTAGCGGGACCAGAGCAGTACTTC.

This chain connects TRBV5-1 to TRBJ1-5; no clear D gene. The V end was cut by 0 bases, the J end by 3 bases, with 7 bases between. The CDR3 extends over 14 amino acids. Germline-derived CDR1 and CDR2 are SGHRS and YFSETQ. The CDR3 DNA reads TGCGCCAGCAGCTTGGGCCCAGTCAATCAGCCCCAGCATTTT. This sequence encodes CASSLGPVNQPQHF.

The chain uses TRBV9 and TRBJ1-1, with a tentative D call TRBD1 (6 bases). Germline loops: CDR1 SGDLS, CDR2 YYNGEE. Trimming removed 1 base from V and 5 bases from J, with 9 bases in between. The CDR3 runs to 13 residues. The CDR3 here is CASSVQGSTEAFF. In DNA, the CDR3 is TGTGCCAGCAGCGTACAGGGGTCGACTGAAGCTTTCTTT.

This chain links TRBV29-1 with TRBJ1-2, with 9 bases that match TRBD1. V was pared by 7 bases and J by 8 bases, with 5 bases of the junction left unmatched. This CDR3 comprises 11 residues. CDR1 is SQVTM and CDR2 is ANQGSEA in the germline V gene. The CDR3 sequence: CSGGTGMGYTF. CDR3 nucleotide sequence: TGCAGCGGTGGGACAGGGATGGGCTACACCTTC.

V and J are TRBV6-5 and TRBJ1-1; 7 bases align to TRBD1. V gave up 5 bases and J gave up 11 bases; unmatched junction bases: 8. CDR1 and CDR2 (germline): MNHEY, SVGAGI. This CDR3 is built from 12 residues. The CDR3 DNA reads TGTGCCAGCAGTCAGGCGACAGGGATGGCTTTCTTT. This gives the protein CASSQATGMAFF.

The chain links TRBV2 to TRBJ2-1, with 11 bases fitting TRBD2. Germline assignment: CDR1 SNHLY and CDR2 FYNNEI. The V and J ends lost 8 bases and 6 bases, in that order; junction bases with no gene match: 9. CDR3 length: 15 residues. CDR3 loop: CASPLTSGTFNEQFF. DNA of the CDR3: TGTGCCAGCCCCTTGACTAGCGGGACTTTCAATGAGCAGTTCTTC.

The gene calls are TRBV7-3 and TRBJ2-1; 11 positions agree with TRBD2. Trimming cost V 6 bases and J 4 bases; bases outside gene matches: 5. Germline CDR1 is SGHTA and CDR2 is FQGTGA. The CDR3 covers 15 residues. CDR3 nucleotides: TGTGCCAGCAGTGCCGGGACTAGCGGATACAATGAGCAGTTCTTC. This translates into CASSAGTSGYNEQFF.

CDR3 sequence (DNA): TGTGCCTGGAGTTGGAGAAATGAGCAGTTCTTC. As protein: CAWSWRNEQFF. V usage is TRBV30 and J usage is TRBJ2-1; D is unresolved. From germline, CDR1 is GTSNPN and CDR2 SVGIG (reference sequence). V was cut by 2 bases and J by 7 bases, with 6 bases left in between. The CDR3 extends over 11 amino acids.

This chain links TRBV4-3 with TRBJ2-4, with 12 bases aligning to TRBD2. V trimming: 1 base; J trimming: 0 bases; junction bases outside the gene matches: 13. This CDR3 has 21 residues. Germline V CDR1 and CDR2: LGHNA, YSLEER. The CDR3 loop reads CASSQVPLGLAGLLAKNIQYF. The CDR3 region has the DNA TGCGCCAGCAGCCAAGTTCCTTTGGGACTAGCGGGTCTTCTAGCCAAAAACATTCAGTACTTC.

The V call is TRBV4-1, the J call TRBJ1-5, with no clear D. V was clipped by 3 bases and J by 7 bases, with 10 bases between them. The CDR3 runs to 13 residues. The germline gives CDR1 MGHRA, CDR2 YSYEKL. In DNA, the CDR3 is TGCGCCAGCAGCCAGGAGGGTTGGCAGCCCCAGCATTTT. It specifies CASSQEGWQPQHF.

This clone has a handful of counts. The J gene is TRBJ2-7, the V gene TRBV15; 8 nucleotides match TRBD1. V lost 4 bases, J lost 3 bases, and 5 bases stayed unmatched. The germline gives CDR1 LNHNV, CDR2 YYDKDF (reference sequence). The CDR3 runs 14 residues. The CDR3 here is CATSIGQGDYEQYF. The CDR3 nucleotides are TGTGCCACCAGCATAGGACAGGGTGACTACGAGCAGTACTTC.

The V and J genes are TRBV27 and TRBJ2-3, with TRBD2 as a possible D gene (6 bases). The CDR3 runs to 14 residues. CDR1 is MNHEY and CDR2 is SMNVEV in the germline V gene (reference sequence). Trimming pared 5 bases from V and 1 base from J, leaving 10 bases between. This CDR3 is CASSNPSGTDTQYF. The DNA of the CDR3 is TGTGCCAGCAGTAATCCTAGCGGCACAGATACGCAGTATTTT.

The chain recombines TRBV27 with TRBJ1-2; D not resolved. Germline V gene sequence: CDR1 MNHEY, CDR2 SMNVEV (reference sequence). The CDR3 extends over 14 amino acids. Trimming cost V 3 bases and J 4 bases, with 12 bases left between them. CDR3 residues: CASSFGLSGYGYTF. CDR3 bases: TGTGCCAGCAGTTTCGGTTTATCGGGCTATGGCTACACCTTC.

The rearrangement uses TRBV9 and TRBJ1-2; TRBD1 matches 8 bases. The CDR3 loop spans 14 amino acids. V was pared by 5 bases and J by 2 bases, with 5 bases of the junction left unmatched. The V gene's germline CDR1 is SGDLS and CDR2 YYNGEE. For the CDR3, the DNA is TGTGCCAGCAGTGATGGGGACAGGAACTATGGCTACACCTTC. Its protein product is CASSDGDRNYGYTF. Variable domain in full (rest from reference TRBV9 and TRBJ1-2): DSGVTQTPKHLITATGQRVTLRCSPRSGDLSVYWYQQSLDQGLQFLIQYYNGEERAKGNILERFSAQQFPDLHSELNLSSLELGDSALYFCASSDGDRNYGYTFGSGTRLTVV.